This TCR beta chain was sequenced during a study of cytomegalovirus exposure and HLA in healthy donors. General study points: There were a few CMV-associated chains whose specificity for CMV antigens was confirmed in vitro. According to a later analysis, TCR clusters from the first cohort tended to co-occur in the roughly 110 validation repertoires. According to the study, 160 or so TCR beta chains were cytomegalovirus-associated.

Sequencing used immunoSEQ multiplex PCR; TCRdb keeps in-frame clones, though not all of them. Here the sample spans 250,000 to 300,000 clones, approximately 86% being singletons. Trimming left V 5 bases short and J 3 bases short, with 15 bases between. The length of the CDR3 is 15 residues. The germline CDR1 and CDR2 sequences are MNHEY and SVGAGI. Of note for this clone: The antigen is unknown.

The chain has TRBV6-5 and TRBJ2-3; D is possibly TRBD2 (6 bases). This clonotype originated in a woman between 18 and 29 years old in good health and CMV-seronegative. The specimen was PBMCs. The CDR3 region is CASSRDSGGTDTQYF. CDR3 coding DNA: TGTGCCAGCAGTAGGGACTCAGGCGGAACAGATACGCAGTATTTT.